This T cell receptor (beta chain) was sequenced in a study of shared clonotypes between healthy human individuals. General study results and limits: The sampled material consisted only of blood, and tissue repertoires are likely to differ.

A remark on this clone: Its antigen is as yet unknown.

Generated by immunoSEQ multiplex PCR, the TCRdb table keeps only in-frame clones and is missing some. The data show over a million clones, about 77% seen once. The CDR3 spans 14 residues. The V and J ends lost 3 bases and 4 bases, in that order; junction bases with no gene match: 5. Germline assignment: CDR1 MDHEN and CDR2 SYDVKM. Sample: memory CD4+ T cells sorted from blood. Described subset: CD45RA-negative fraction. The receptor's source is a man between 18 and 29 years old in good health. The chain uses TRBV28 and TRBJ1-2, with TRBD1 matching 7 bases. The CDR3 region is CASSLGQQGYGYTF. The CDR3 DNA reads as TGTGCCAGCAGTTTGGGACAGCAAGGCTATGGCTACACCTTC.